The entry below describes one T cell receptor beta chain. It has no known antigen specificity. There are no base qualities to consult, and no much larger clone falls within one base. This record belongs to a study of blood T cell repertoires in COVID-19 (TCRdb year 2020). Looking at the study overall: Samples from collaborators originated in the United States, Italy and Spain and spanned both the acute and convalescent phases of COVID-19. The prospective study material was composed of cDNA or gDNA derived from T cells, B-cell-depleted T cells, or PBMCs. The dataset comprised deeply sampled blood TCRbeta repertoires from subjects exposed to, actively infected with, or recovered from COVID-19. The repertoires were made available in a free public database intended to serve as a resource for research on the immune response to SARS-CoV-2. The samples were drawn from two sources: the first 160 participants of the ongoing ImmuneRACE study, and 1,254 subjects contributed by 6 global collaborators. Sample metadata almost always included a de-identified subject ID, COVID-19 status, age in years and sex. Where HLA class I and class II types were available, the types were taken from metadata supplied by the sample provider, not from assay-based typing. On the study overall, not on this receptor specifically: How much clinical and demographic metadata was included differed by source and by participant, and the metadata was provided uncurated.

Participants in the prospective study were enrolled through a virtual design, were aged roughly 18 to 100 years, and lived in approximately 25 United States geographic areas. In the prospective study, cohorts were assigned on the basis of participant-reported clinical history obtained from a screening survey and a study questionnaire. Mobile phlebotomists in the prospective study collected whole blood, serum and a nasopharyngeal or oropharyngeal swab from every participant. Over a roughly two-month period, participants in the prospective study had the option of providing additional blood draws and questionnaires. Before DNA extraction, blood samples from the prospective study were shipped at room temperature or frozen. V is pruned by 7 bases and J by 2 bases, leaving 5 bases of the junction without a gene match. The CDR3 covers 14 residues, taking in both the cysteine and the phenylalanine. This entry keeps only the CDR3 DNA: 42 bases, framed from base 1. CDR1 LNHDA and CDR2 SQIVND were looked up in the germline V gene (reference sequence).

TCRbeta CDR3 regions were amplified from genomic DNA using the immunoSEQ Assay, a bias-controlled multiplex PCR. Turning to the authors' computational methods: The number of nucleated cells in each sample was estimated by amplification of reference gene primers within the assay. To quantify the absolute abundance of each unique TCRbeta CDR3 rearrangement, sequence reads were collapsed and filtered. For each sample, productive Simpson clonality was calculated by taking the square root of Simpson's diversity index across productive rearrangements. TCRdb's version of the immuneACCESS table is confined to in-frame rearrangements and falls short of the full clone set. An unresolved V gene accounts for under half of the shortfall where checked; the remainder is of unknown origin. V and J calls and clone size are given by that table; D and trimming were obtained from the DNA. A total of around 280,000 clones appear in this sample, around 87% of them only once. About 1.7% of the sample is in the top ten clones.

Sequencing was performed on PBMCs or T cells enriched from blood (not recorded which). This sequence was found in a young woman with acute COVID-19. The V gene is TRBV19 and the J gene is TRBJ1-1, with TRBD1 matching 9 junction bases. The nucleotides read TGTGCCAGTACGAGGACAGGGGCCAACACTGAAGCTTTCTTT. It translates to CASTRTGANTEAFF. Extended through the reference TRBV19 and TRBJ1-1 proteins, this CDR3 yields the full variable domain: DGGITQSPKYLFRKEGQNVTLSCEQNLNHDAMYWYRQDPGQGLRLIYYSQIVNDFQKGDIAEGYSVSREKKESFPLTVTSAQKNPTAFYLCASTRTGANTEAFFGQGTRLTVV.